The 9 T cell receptor beta chains presented below share a single source sample, sequenced in a study of OX40 agonist ivuxolimab in advanced cancers. The method was immunoSEQ multiplex PCR; TCRdb's version includes in-frame clones alone and lacks a portion of them. The profile shows approximately 84,000 clones, 89% of them singletons. The sequences come from CD4+ or CD8+ T cells sorted from blood, collected in a trial of the OX40 agonist ivuxolimab. The receptors here all came from an adult with an advanced solid tumor such as melanoma, head and neck, liver or kidney cancer.

The table lists this clone with a count of one. CDR3 DNA: TGTGCCAGCAACAAGGACCGGGTCCCTCCGTACGAGCAGTACTTC. Translated, it gives CASNKDRVPPYEQYF. V is TRBV28 and J is TRBJ2-7; D uncertain. V was pared by 7 bases and J by 4 bases, with 20 bases between. The CDR3 has 15 amino acids. CDR1 is MDHEN, CDR2 SYDVKM, per germline.

The rearrangement joins TRBV9 to TRBJ1-3; TRBD1 matches at 7 bases. Germline V gene sequence: CDR1 SGDLS, CDR2 YYNGEE. This CDR3 contains 14 residues. The V gene end was trimmed by 3 bases and the J gene end by 2 bases; junction bases not matched to a gene: 2. The DNA for the CDR3 is TGTGCCAGCAGCGCGACAGGGACTGGAAACACCATATATTTT. Its translation is CASSATGTGNTIYF.

Here the CDR3 DNA reads TGTGCCAGCAGTTGGGGTCTACTTGACACTGAAGCTTTCTTT. Translation: CASSWGLLDTEAFF. The chain recombines TRBV6-5 with TRBJ1-1; D is uncertain. Trimming shortened V by 4 bases and J by 3 bases, and 12 bases separated the two germline ends. CDR3 length: 14 amino acids. CDR1 MNHEY and CDR2 SVGAGI come from the germline V gene.

This chain connects TRBV5-6 to TRBJ2-7; 7 nucleotides match TRBD2. CDR1 is SGHDT, CDR2 YYEEEE, per germline. CDR3 length: 15 amino acids. The V gene end was trimmed by 2 bases and the J gene end by 6 bases; junction bases not matched to a gene: 11. The CDR3 DNA follows: TGTGCCAGCAGCTTTAGGACTAGAAGAACGGCCGAGCAGTACTTC. This gives the protein CASSFRTRRTAEQYF.

This sequence joins TRBV18 and TRBJ2-2; 7 nucleotides agree with TRBD1. Losses at the gene ends were 5 bases for V and 7 bases for J; bases not matched to a gene: 4. Germline loops: CDR1 KGHSH, CDR2 LQKENI. The CDR3 totals 13 residues. CDR3 region: CASSSGQDGELFF. In DNA, the CDR3 is TGTGCCAGCTCATCAGGACAGGACGGGGAGCTGTTTTTT.

V and J are TRBV7-2 and TRBJ2-7, with a tentative D call TRBD2 (5 bases). The CDR3 has 15 amino acids. Deletions cut 3 bases from V and 2 bases from J, with 14 bases between. The germline V gene has CDR1 SGHTA and CDR2 FQGNSA. Here the CDR3 DNA reads TGTGCCAGCAGCTTCCAGGTTGAGGGCACCTACGAGCAGTACTTC. Translated: CASSFQVEGTYEQYF.

J is TRBJ2-2 and V is TRBV19, with D maybe TRBD1 (6 bases). Germline lookup yields CDR1 LNHDA and CDR2 SQIVND (reference sequence). The CDR3 has 14 residues. Trimming pared 6 bases from V and 1 base from J, leaving 9 bases between. The CDR3: CASSRTVNTGELFF. As DNA, the CDR3 is TGTGCCAGTAGCCGGACAGTGAACACCGGGGAGCTGTTTTTT.

V is TRBV18 and J is TRBJ1-2, with 8 bases matching TRBD1. J gave up 5 bases and V 3 bases, and 8 bases lay outside the gene matches. The CDR3 runs to 15 residues. The germline CDR1 and CDR2 sequences are KGHSH and LQKENI. CDR3 DNA sequence: TGTGCCAGCTCACCTGCCCCGGGACAGGCTTATGGCTACACCTTC. This encodes CASSPAPGQAYGYTF.

CDR3 nucleotides: TGTGCCAGCAGCATTAGACAGGTTTGGGCGGCTTTCTTT. As protein: CASSIRQVWAAFF. V is TRBV5-6 and J is TRBJ1-1; TRBD1 is a possible D gene (6 bases). V dropped 4 bases and J dropped 11 bases, with 18 bases sitting between them. The germline V gene has CDR1 SGHDT and CDR2 YYEEEE. This CDR3 is built from 13 residues.